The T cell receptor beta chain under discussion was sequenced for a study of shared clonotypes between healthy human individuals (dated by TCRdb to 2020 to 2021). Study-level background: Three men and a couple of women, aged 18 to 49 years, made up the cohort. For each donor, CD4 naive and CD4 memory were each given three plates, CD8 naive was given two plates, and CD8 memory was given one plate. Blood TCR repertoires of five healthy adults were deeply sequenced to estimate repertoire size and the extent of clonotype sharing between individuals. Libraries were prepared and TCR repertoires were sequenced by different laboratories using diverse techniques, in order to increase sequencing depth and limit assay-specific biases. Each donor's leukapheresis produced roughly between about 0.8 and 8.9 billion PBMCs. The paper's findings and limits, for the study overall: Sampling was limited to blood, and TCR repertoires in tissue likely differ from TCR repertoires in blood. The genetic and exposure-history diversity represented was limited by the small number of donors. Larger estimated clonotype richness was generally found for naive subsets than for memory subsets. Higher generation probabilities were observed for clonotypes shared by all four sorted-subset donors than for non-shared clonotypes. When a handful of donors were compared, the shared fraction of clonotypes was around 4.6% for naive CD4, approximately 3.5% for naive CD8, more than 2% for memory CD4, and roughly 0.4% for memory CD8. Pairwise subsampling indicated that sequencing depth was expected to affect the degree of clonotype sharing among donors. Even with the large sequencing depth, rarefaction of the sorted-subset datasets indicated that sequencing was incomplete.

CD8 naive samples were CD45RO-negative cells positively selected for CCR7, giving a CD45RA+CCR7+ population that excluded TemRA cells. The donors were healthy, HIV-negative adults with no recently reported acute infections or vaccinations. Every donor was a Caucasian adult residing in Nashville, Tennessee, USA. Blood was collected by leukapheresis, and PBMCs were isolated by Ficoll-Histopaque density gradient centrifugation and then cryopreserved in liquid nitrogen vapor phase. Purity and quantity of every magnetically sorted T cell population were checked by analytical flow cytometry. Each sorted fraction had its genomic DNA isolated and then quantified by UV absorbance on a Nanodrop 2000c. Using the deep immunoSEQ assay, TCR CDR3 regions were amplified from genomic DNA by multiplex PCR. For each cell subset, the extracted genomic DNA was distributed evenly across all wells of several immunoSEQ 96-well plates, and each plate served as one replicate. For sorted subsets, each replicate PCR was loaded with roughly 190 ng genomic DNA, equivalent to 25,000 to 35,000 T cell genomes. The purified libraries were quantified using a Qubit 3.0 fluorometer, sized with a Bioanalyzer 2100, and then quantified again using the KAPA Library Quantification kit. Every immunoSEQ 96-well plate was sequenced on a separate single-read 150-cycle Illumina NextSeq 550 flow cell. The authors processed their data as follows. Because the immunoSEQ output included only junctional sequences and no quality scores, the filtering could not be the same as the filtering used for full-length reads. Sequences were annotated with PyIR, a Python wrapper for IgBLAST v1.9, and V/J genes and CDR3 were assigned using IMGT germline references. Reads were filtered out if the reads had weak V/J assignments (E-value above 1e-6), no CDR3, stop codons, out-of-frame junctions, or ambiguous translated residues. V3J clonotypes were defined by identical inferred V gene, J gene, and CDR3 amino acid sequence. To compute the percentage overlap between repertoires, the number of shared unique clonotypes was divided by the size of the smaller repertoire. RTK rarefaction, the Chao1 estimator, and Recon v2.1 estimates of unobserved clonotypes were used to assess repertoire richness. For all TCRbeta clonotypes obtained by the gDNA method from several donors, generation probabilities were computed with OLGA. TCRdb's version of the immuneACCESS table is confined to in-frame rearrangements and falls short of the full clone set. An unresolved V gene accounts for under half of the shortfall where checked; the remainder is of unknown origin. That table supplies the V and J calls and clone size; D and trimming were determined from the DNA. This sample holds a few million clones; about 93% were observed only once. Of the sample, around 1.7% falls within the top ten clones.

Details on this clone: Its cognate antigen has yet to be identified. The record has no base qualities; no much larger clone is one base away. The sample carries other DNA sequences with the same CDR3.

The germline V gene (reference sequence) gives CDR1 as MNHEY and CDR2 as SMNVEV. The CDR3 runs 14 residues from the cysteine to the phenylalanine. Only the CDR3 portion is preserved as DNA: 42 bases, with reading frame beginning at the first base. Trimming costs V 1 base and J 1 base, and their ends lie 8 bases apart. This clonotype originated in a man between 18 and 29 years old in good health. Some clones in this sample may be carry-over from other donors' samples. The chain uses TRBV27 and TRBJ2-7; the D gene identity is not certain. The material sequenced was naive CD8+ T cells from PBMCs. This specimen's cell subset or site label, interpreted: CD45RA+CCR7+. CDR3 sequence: CASSLLDSSYEQYF. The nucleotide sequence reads TGTGCCAGCAGTTTATTAGACTCATCCTACGAGCAGTACTTC.